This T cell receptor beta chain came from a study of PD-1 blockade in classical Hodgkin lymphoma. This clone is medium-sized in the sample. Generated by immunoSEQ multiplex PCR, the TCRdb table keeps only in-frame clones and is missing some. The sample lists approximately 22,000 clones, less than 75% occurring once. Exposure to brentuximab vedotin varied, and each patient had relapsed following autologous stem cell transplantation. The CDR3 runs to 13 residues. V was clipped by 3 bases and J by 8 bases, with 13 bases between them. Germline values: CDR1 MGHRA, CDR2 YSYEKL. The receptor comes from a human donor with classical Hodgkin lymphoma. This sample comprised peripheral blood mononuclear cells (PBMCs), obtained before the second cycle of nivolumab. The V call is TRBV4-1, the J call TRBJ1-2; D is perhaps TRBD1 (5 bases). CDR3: CASSHRGNEGYTF. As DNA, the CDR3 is TGCGCCAGCAGCCACCGGGGGAATGAGGGCTACACCTTC.